The clone carrying this TCR beta chain came up a few times. Its antigen is not identified. Other DNA sequences in the sample encode the same CDR3. These data belong to a study of beta chain features in type 1 diabetes. Study outcomes and limitations: Among all four CD4+ subsets, Type 1 diabetes patients had TCRB CDR3s that were moderately but significantly shorter.

The CDR3 consists of 13 residues. The germline CDR1 and CDR2 sequences are MGHDK and SYGVNS. The trim removed 6 bases at V and 0 bases at J, leaving 1 base unmatched. One heparinised draw, averaging about 116 mL, was taken per donor. Sorting gave populations that all exceeded 95% purity. As every portion of the isolated RNA was reverse transcribed, the sequencing read expressed TCRB transcripts. The data were produced by immunoSEQ multiplex PCR, yet TCRdb's version contains in-frame clones alone and is incomplete. The sample lists around 250,000 clones, roughly an eighth occurring once. Material for sequencing was naive CD4+ T cells from blood. This receptor was taken from a man younger than 45 with type 1 diabetes. The gene calls are TRBV25-1 and TRBJ1-2; TRBD1 matches at 7 bases. Here the CDR3 DNA reads TGTGCCAGCAGAGGACAGGCTAACTATGGCTACACCTTC. Its protein product is CASRGQANYGYTF.